The 20 T cell receptor beta chains given below trace back to one sample, sequenced in a study of blood T cell repertoires in COVID-19. Using immunoSEQ multiplex PCR, the repertoire was profiled, and TCRdb retains in-frame clones only, with some absent. The profile shows fewer than 500,000 clones, 85% to 90% of them singletons. The sample consisted of peripheral blood. The receptors stem from a man between 18 and 29 years old with COVID-19, enrolled during active disease.

The chain combines TRBV16 with TRBJ1-3; 7 nucleotides agree with TRBD1. The CDR3 sequence is 15 residues long. Per the germline V gene, CDR1 is KGHSY and CDR2 is FQNENV. Trimming cost V 2 bases and J 2 bases; bases outside gene matches: 3. CDR3 loop: CASSQGRGTGNTIYF. The CDR3 bases are TGTGCCAGCAGCCAAGGCAGGGGGACTGGAAACACCATATATTTT.

This chain uses TRBV7-2 with TRBJ2-3; D might be TRBD1 (7 bases). The CDR3 loop spans 15 amino acids. Between the trimmed V and J ends, which lost 3 bases and 1 base, there was a span of 11 bases. Germline CDR1 is SGHTA and CDR2 is FQGNSA. The CDR3 nucleotides are TGTGCCAGCAGCTTCCGGAGGGGGCGCACAGATACGCAGTATTTT. This gives the protein CASSFRRGRTDTQYF.

The CDR3 DNA reads as TGTGCCAGCAGCTCGAAGGACAGGATCTCTGGAAACACCATATATTTT. It specifies CASSSKDRISGNTIYF. The V call is TRBV7-9, the J call TRBJ1-3; 7 bases are shared with TRBD1. V dropped 4 bases and J dropped 0; count of bases not matched to a gene: 6. The CDR3 contains 16 residues. Germline V gene sequence: CDR1 SEHNR, CDR2 FQNEAQ (reference sequence).

The rearrangement links TRBV7-9 to TRBJ2-1, with 7 bases lining up with TRBD2. The CDR3 totals 16 residues. After removal of 6 bases from V and 0 bases from J, the junction contained 8 bases not matched to a gene. The germline V gene has CDR1 SEHNR and CDR2 FQNEAQ (reference sequence). The CDR3 coding sequence is TGTGCCAGCAGGCCTCCTAGCGGAGGCTCCTACAATGAGCAGTTCTTC. This sequence encodes CASRPPSGGSYNEQFF.

This clone was detected only a few times. CDR3 amino acids: CASSSYKTIPGELFF. The CDR3 bases are TGTGCCAGCAGCTCGTATAAAACAATTCCCGGGGAGCTGTTTTTT. The chain combines TRBV13 with TRBJ2-2; D call uncertain. CDR3 length: 15 amino acids. V was pared by 4 bases and J by 6 bases, with 15 bases between. Germline V gene data show CDR1 as PRHDT and CDR2 as FYEKMQ (reference sequence). Drawing the rest from reference TRBV13 and TRBJ2-2, the complete variable domain is AAGVIQSPRHLIKEKRETATLKCYPIPRHDTVYWYQQGPGQDPQFLISFYEKMQSDKGSIPDRFSAQQFSDYHSELNMSSLELGDSALYFCASSSYKTIPGELFFGEGSRLTVL.

In its sample, this clone was seen a few times. The rearrangement joins TRBV27 to TRBJ2-7, with D uncertain. The length of the CDR3 is 11 residues. V lost 5 bases, J lost 5 bases, and 7 bases lay in between. Germline V gene data show CDR1 as MNHEY and CDR2 as SMNVEV (reference sequence). The chain's CDR3 is CASSNSHEQYF. The DNA of the CDR3 is TGTGCCAGCAGTAATAGCCACGAGCAGTACTTC.

V gene TRBV30 combines with J gene TRBJ1-4, with a tentative D call TRBD1 (6 bases). V gave up 2 bases and J gave up 7 bases, with 17 bases separating them. CDR3 length: 15 amino acids. CDR1 GTSNPN and CDR2 SVGIG come from the germline V gene (reference sequence). In nucleotides, the CDR3 is TGTGCCTGGAGTCCCCTAGGGAGGGGGGCTGAAAAACTGTTTTTT. Its protein product is CAWSPLGRGAEKLFF.

This sequence joins TRBV10-3 and TRBJ2-1; 12 bases line up with TRBD2. The CDR3 is 15 amino acids. Germline trimming cut 4 bases from V and 4 bases from J; bases unmatched to any gene: 2. The germline V gene has CDR1 ENHRY and CDR2 SYGVKD. CDR3 loop: CAISVGTSGYNEQFF. CDR3 DNA sequence: TGTGCCATCAGTGTTGGGACTAGCGGGTACAATGAGCAGTTCTTC.

This clone showed up just once. The chain recombines TRBV29-1 with TRBJ2-2, with 7 bases matching TRBD1. Unmatched junction bases numbered 6, after V lost 4 bases and J lost 4 bases. Germline V gene sequence: CDR1 SQVTM, CDR2 ANQGSEA. This CDR3 comprises 14 residues. CDR3 residues: CSVAPTGFTGELFF. In DNA form, the CDR3 reads TGCAGCGTTGCACCGACAGGGTTCACCGGGGAGCTGTTTTTT.

This chain joins TRBV18 and TRBJ2-3, with D maybe TRBD1 (5 bases). Germline V gene data show CDR1 as KGHSH and CDR2 as LQKENI. The CDR3 length is 17 residues. Trimming took off 6 bases at V and 2 bases at J, with 21 bases between the two ends. CDR3 nucleotide sequence: TGTGCCAGCTCTCGACAAGCTTGGACAACCCACACAGATACGCAGTATTTT. This translates into CASSRQAWTTHTDTQYF.

In this sample, this clone turned up once. The genes are TRBV6-5 and TRBJ2-3; TRBD2 might be the D (5 bases). Trimming cost V 5 bases and J 8 bases, with 8 bases left between them. The CDR3 is made up of 11 amino acids. Germline CDR1 and CDR2: MNHEY and SVGAGI. The CDR3, as DNA: TGTGCCAGCAGTCGCGAGGGTACGCAGTATTTT. Translating it yields CASSREGTQYF.

This chain links TRBV7-9 with TRBJ2-3; D is possibly TRBD2 (5 bases). CDR1 and CDR2 from the germline V gene are SEHNR and FQNEAQ (reference sequence). The CDR3 runs to 13 residues. Trimming removed 2 bases at V and 2 bases at J, with 5 bases between. For the CDR3, the DNA is TGTGCCAGCAGCTTACGGGACACAGATACGCAGTATTTT. Amino acid sequence: CASSLRDTDTQYF.

V gene TRBV7-2 combines with J gene TRBJ2-2; D is possibly TRBD1 (5 bases). Germline CDR1 is SGHTA and CDR2 is FQGNSA. V was shortened by 5 bases and J by 5 bases, with 18 bases between the two germline ends. This CDR3 is 16 amino acids long. Here the CDR3 reads CASSKSAARQTGELFF. CDR3 in DNA: TGTGCCAGCAGCAAATCCGCGGCCCGACAGACCGGGGAGCTGTTTTTT.

This chain links TRBV6-1 with TRBJ2-1; 10 nucleotides match TRBD2. The ends lost 3 bases at V and 5 bases at J; junction bases unmatched: 7. The CDR3 consists of 16 residues. Germline assignment: CDR1 MNHNS and CDR2 SASEGT. The CDR3 DNA sequence: TGTGCCAGCAGTGACCCGGGACTAGCGATTCACAATGAGCAGTTCTTC. Residues: CASSDPGLAIHNEQFF.

This clone was recorded a few times. The chain recombines TRBV30 with TRBJ1-2; tentative D call: TRBD1 (6 bases). V was shortened by 4 bases and J by 4 bases, with 13 bases between the two germline ends. CDR1 and CDR2 from the germline V gene are GTSNPN and SVGIG (reference sequence). The CDR3 is 13 amino acids. The CDR3 DNA follows: TGTGCCTGGACTCCACAGGGCACCTATGGCTACACCTTC. Translated, it gives CAWTPQGTYGYTF. Full variable domain (rest looked up from reference TRBV30 and TRBJ1-2): SQTIHQWPATLVQPVGSPLSLECTVEGTSNPNLYWYRQAAGRGLQLLFYSVGIGQISSEVPQNLSASRPQDRQFILSSKKLLLSDSGFYLCAWTPQGTYGYTFGSGTRLTVV.

Concerning this clone itself: Other DNA sequences in this specimen translate into the identical CDR3. The chain has TRBV27 and TRBJ2-3; D gene unclear. CDR1 is MNHEY, CDR2 SMNVEV, per germline (reference sequence). There are 14 residues in the CDR3. V was cut by 5 bases and J by 0 bases, with 9 bases left in between. The CDR3 protein is CASSLGWSTDTQYF. The CDR3 region has the DNA TGTGCCAGCAGTCTAGGATGGAGCACAGATACGCAGTATTTT.

The V gene is TRBV2, the J gene TRBJ2-7, with 7 bases identical to TRBD2. Unmatched junction bases numbered 8, after V lost 5 bases and J lost 10 bases. The CDR3 is 12 amino acids. Germline values: CDR1 SNHLY, CDR2 FYNNEI. Written as DNA, the CDR3 is TGTGCCAGCAGTCCTGAGCAGGGACTACAGTACTTC. Its translation: CASSPEQGLQYF. The whole variable domain, filled in from reference TRBV2 and TRBJ2-7, reads EPEVTQTPSHQVTQMGQEVILRCVPISNHLYFYWYRQILGQKVEFLVSFYNNEISEKSEIFDDQFSVERPDGSNFTLKIRSTKLEDSAMYFCASSPEQGLQYFGPGTRLTVT.

J is TRBJ1-2 and V is TRBV5-1; a weak D match, TRBD1 (5 bases). Trimming stripped 3 bases from V and 2 bases from J, with 11 bases between. Germline CDR1 SGHRS, CDR2 YFSETQ. This CDR3 is built from 14 residues. The CDR3 DNA sequence: TGCGCCAGCAGCTCGGAACGGGGGAACTATGGCTACACCTTC. Translation gives CASSSERGNYGYTF. The full variable domain, rest sourced from reference TRBV5-1 and TRBJ1-2, is KAGVTQTPRYLIKTRGQQVTLSCSPISGHRSVSWYQQTPGQGLQFLFEYFSETQRNKGNFPGRFSGRQFSNSRSEMNVSTLELGDSALYLCASSSERGNYGYTFGSGTRLTVV.

The rearrangement joins TRBV5-1 to TRBJ2-3, with D perhaps TRBD2 (5 bases). Germline V gene data show CDR1 as SGHRS and CDR2 as YFSETQ. Trimming took 0 bases from V and 5 from J, leaving 16 bases between them. The CDR3 is 16 amino acids. The CDR3 region is CASSLAGGSNEDTQYF. CDR3 coding DNA: TGCGCCAGCAGCTTGGCCGGTGGGAGTAATGAAGATACGCAGTATTTT.

This sequence joins TRBV2 and TRBJ1-2, with TRBD1 as a possible D gene (6 bases). The CDR3 contains 14 residues. Germline CDR1 reads SNHLY; CDR2 reads FYNNEI. The ends were cut back, 8 bases at V and 7 bases at J, with 20 bases in the middle. The CDR3 loop reads CASARSGGRGGYTF. The CDR3 region has the DNA TGTGCCAGCGCTCGCTCGGGGGGCCGGGGTGGCTACACCTTC. Full variable domain (rest looked up from reference TRBV2 and TRBJ1-2): EPEVTQTPSHQVTQMGQEVILRCVPISNHLYFYWYRQILGQKVEFLVSFYNNEISEKSEIFDDQFSVERPDGSNFTLKIRSTKLEDSAMYFCASARSGGRGGYTFGSGTRLTVV.